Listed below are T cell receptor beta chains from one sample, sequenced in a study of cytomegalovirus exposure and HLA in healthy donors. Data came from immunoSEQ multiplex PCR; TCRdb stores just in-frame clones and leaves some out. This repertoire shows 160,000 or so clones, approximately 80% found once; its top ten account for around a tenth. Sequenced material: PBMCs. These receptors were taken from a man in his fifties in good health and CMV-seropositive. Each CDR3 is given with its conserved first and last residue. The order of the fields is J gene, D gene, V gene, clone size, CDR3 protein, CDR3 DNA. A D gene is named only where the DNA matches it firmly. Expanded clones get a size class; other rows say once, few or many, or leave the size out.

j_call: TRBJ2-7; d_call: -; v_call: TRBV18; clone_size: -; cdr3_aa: CASSASYEQYF; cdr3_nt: TGTGCCAGCTCAGCTAGTTACGAGCAGTACTTC
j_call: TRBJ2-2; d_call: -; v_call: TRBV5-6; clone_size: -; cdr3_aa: CASSKPRGATTLNTGELFF; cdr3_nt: TGTGCCAGCAGCAAGCCCAGGGGAGCCACCACCTTAAATACCGGGGAGCTGTTTTTT
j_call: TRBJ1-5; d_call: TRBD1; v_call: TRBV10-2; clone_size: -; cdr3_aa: CASSRGQGGQPQHF; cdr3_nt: TGCGCCAGCAGTAGGGGACAGGGCGGGCAGCCCCAGCATTTT
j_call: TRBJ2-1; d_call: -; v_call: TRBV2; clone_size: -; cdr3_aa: CASSVGGNEQFF; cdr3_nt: TGTGCCAGCAGTGTCGGGGGCAATGAGCAGTTCTTC
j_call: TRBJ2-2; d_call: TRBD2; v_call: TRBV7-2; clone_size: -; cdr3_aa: CASSPGLAMTGELFF; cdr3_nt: TGTGCCAGCAGCCCCGGACTAGCGATGACCGGGGAGCTGTTTTTT
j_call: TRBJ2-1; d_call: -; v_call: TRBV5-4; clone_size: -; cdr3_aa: CASSSLQGRIYNEQFF; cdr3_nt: TGTGCCAGCAGCTCCCTACAGGGCCGGATCTACAATGAGCAGTTCTTC
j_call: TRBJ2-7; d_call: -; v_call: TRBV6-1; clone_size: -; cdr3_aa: CASSDLGTVVEQYF; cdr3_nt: TGTGCCAGCAGTGACCTAGGAACGGTGGTCGAGCAGTACTTC
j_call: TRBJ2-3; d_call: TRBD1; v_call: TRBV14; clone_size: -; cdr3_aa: CASSQPGQGYTDTQYF; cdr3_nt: TGTGCCAGCAGCCAACCCGGACAGGGTTACACAGATACGCAGTATTTT
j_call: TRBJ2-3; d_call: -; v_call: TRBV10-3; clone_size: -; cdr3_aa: CAISDPREGGDTQYF; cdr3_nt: TGTGCCATCAGTGACCCTAGAGAAGGAGGGGATACGCAGTATTTT
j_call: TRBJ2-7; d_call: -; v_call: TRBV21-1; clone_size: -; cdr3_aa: CASSKDYRVYYEQYF; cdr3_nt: TGTGCCAGCAGCAAAGATTACAGGGTATACTACGAGCAGTACTTC
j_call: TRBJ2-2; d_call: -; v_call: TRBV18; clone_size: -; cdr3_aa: CASSPWSRGNTGELFF; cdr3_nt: TGTGCCAGCTCACCATGGAGCAGGGGTAACACCGGGGAGCTGTTTTTT
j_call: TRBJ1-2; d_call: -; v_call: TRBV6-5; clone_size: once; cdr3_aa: CASSIGGSNYGYTF; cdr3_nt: TGTGCCAGCAGTATTGGAGGGAGCAACTATGGCTACACCTTC
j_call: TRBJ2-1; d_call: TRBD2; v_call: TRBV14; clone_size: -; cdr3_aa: CASSLFAGLAGVNQTLNEQFF; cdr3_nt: TGTGCCAGCAGCTTGTTTGCGGGACTAGCGGGGGTAAATCAAACTTTAAATGAGCAGTTCTTC
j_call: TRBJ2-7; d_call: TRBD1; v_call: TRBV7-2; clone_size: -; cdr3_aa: CASSLEGTGGAYEQYF; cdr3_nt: TGTGCCAGCAGCTTAGAAGGGACAGGGGGCGCCTACGAGCAGTACTTC
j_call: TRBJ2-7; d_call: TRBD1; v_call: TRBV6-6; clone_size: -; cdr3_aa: CASSGGDRGGRDEQYF; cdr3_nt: TGTGCCAGCAGCGGAGGGGACAGGGGGGGAAGAGACGAGCAGTACTTC
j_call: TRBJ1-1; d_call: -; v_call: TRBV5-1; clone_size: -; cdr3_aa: CASSSTANTEAFF; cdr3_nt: TGCGCCAGCAGCTCAACAGCGAACACTGAAGCTTTCTTT
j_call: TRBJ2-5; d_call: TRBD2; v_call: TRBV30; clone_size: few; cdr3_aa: CAWSLAGVGETQYF; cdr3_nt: TGTGCCTGGAGTTTAGCGGGGGTCGGGGAGACCCAGTACTTC
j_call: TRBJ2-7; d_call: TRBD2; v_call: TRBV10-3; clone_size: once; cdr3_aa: CAIKHLAGESYEQYF; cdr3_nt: TGTGCCATCAAACACTTAGCGGGGGAATCCTACGAGCAGTACTTC
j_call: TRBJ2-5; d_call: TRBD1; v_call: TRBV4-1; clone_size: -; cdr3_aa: CASSQVPRGQDQETQYF; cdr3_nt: TGCGCCAGCAGCCAAGTCCCCAGGGGACAGGACCAAGAGACCCAGTACTTC
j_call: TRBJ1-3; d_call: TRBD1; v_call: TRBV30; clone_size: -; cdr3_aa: CAWSFRGNTIYF; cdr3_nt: TGTGCCTGGAGTTTCAGGGGGAACACCATATATTTT
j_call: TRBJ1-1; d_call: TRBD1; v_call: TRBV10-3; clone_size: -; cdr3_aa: CATRQGANTEAFF; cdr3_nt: TGTGCCACCCGACAGGGGGCGAACACTGAAGCTTTCTTT
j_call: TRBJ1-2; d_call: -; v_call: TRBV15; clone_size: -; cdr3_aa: CATSRGQGLYGYTF; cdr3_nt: TGTGCCACCAGCAGAGGGCAGGGCCTTTATGGCTACACCTTC
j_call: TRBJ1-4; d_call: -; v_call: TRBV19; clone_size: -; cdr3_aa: CASSLSANEKLFF; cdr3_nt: TGTGCCAGTAGCCTCTCGGCTAATGAAAAACTGTTTTTT
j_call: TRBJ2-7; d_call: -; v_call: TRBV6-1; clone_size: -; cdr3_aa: CASSEDWTSAYEQYF; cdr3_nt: TGTGCCAGCAGTGAAGATTGGACATCAGCCTACGAGCAGTACTTC
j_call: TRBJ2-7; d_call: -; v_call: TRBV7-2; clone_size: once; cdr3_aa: CASSLDSAGSPYEQYF; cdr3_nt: TGTGCCAGCAGCTTAGATTCGGCGGGTTCTCCCTACGAGCAGTACTTC
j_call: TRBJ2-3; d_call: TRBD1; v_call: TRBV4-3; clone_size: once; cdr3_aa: CASSQDSQGAPDTQYF; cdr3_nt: TGCGCCAGCAGCCAAGATTCCCAGGGGGCCCCAGATACGCAGTATTTT
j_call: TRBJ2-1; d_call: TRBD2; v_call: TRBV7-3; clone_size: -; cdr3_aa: CASSNGLAGDEQFF; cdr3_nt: TGTGCCAGCAGCAATGGACTAGCAGGGGATGAGCAGTTCTTC
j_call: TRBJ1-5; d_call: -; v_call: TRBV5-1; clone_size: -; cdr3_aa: CASSPGEGGQPQHF; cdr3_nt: TGCGCCAGCAGCCCTGGGGAGGGCGGGCAGCCCCAGCATTTT
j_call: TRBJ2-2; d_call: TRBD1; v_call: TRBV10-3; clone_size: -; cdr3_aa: CAISGPPGQGNTGELFF; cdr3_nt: TGTGCCATCAGTGGGCCCCCGGGACAGGGAAACACCGGGGAGCTGTTTTTT
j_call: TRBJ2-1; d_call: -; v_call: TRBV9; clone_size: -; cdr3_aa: CASSPLWNEQFF; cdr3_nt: TGTGCCAGCAGCCCACTTTGGAATGAGCAGTTCTTC
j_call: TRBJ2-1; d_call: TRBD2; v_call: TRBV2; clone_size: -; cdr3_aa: CASSEGLAGSNEQFF; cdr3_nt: TGTGCCAGCAGTGAGGGACTAGCGGGATCCAATGAGCAGTTCTTC
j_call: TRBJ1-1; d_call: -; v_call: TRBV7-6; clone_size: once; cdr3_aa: CASSLEWTENTEAFF; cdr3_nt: TGTGCCAGCAGCTTAGAATGGACAGAGAACACTGAAGCTTTCTTT
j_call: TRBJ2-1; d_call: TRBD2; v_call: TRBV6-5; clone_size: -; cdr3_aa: CASSPRLAGDDEQFF; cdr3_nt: TGTGCCAGCAGTCCAAGACTAGCGGGGGATGATGAGCAGTTCTTC
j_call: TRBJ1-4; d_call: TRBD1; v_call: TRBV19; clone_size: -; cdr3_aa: CASLQTGVREKLFF; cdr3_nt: TGTGCCAGTCTACAGACAGGGGTACGGGAAAAACTGTTTTTT
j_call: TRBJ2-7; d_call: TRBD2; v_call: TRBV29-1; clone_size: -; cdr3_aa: CSVTISGNYEQYF; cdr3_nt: TGCAGCGTTACTATTAGCGGGAACTACGAGCAGTACTTC
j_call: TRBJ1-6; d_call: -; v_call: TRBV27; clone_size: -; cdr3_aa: CASKGGVSANSPLHF; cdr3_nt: TGTGCCAGCAAGGGAGGGGTGTCGGCGAATTCACCCCTCCACTTT
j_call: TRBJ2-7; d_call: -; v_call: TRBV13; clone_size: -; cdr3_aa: CASSLGRLVYEQYF; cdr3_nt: TGTGCCAGCAGCTTAGGCAGGTTAGTCTACGAGCAGTACTTC
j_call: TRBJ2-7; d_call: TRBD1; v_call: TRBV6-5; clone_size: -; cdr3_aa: CASSLQGVMNYEQYF; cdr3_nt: TGTGCCAGCTCCCTACAGGGGGTGATGAACTACGAGCAGTACTTC
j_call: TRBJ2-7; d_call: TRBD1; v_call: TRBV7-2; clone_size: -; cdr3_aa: CASSLSIGLGQGHEQYF; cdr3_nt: TGTGCCAGCAGCCTCTCTATAGGACTTGGACAGGGTCACGAGCAGTACTTC
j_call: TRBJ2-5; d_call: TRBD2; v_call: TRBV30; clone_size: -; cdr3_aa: CAWDTGGETQYF; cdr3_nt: TGTGCTTGGGATACGGGGGGAGAGACCCAGTACTTC
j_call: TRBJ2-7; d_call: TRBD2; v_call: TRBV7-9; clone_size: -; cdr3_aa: CASSLVAGGGYEQYF; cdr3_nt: TGTGCCAGCAGCTTAGTTGCCGGCGGGGGCTACGAGCAGTACTTC
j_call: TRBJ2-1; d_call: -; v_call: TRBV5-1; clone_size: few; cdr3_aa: CASSLSPGSSYNEQFF; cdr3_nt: TGCGCCAGCAGCTTGTCTCCGGGATCATCCTACAATGAGCAGTTCTTC
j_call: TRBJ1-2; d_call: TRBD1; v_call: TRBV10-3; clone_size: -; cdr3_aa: CAISFGQGTTNYGYTF; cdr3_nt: TGTGCCATCAGTTTTGGACAGGGAACTACTAACTATGGCTACACCTTC
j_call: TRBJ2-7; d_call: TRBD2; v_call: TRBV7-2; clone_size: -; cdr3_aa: CASSQGGSSGGSYEQYF; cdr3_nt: TGTGCCAGCAGCCAGGGGGGTTCTAGCGGGGGTTCCTACGAGCAGTACTTC
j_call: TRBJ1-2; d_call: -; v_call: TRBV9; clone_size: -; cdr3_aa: CASSVVPGNGYTF; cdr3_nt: TGTGCCAGCAGCGTAGTTCCCGGGAATGGCTACACCTTC
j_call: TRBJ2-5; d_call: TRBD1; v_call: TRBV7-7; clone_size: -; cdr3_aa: CASSRDSQETQYF; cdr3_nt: TGTGCTAGCAGCCGGGACAGTCAAGAGACCCAGTACTTC
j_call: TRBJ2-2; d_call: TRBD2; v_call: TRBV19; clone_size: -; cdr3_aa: CASSRGVPNTGELFF; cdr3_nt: TGTGCCAGTAGCCGGGGGGTACCGAACACCGGGGAGCTGTTTTTT
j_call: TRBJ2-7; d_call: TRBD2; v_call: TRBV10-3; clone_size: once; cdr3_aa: CAIAGTSGISSYEQYF; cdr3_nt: TGTGCCATCGCCGGGACTAGCGGGATCTCCTCCTACGAGCAGTACTTC
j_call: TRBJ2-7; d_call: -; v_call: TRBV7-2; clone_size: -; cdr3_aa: CATAQRRATSYEQYF; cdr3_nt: TGTGCCACCGCCCAGAGGCGGGCCACCTCCTACGAGCAGTACTTC
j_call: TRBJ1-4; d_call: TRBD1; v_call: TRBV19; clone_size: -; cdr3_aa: CASSIFGTGVSDEKLFF; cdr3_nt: TGTGCCAGTAGTATTTTCGGGACAGGGGTTAGCGATGAAAAACTGTTTTTT
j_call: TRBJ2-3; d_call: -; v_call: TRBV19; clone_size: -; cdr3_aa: CASSIASGDRNPDTQYF; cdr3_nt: TGTGCCAGTAGTATCGCCTCGGGGGACCGTAACCCAGATACGCAGTATTTT
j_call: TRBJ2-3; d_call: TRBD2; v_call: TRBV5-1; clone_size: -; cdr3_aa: CASSPRERGATDTQYF; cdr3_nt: TGCGCCAGCAGCCCCAGGGAGCGGGGGGCCACAGATACGCAGTATTTT